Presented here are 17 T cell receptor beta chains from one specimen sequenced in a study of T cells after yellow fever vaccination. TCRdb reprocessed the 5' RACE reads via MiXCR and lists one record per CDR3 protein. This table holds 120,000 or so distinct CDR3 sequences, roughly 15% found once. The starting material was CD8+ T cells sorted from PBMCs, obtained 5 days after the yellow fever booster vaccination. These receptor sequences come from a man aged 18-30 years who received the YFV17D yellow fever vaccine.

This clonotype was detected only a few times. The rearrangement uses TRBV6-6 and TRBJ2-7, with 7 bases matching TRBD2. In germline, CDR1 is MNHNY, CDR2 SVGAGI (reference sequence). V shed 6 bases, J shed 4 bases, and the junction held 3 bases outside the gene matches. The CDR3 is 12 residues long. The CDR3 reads CASRGTTYEQYF. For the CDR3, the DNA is TGTGCCAGCAGAGGGACTACATACGAGCAGTACTTC.

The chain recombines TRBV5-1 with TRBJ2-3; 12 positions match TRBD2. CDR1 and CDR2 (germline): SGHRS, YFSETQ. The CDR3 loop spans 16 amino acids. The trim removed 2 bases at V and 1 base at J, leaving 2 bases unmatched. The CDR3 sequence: CASSFASGGGTDTQYF. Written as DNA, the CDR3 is TGCGCCAGCAGCTTTGCTAGCGGGGGGGGCACAGATACGCAGTATTTT.

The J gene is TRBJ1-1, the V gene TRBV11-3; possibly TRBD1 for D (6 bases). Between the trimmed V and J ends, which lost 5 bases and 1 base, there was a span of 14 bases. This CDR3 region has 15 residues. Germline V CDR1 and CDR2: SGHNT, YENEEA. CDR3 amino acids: CASSMGGQQNTEAFF. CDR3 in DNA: TGTGCCAGCAGCATGGGGGGGCAACAGAACACTGAAGCTTTCTTT.

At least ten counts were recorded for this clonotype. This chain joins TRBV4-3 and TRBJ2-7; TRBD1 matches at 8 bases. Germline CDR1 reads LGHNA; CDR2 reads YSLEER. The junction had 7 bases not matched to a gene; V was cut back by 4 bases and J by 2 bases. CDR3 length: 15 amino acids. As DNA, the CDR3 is TGCGCCAGCAGCCCGACAGGGGATAGAACCTACGAGCAGTACTTC. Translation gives CASSPTGDRTYEQYF.

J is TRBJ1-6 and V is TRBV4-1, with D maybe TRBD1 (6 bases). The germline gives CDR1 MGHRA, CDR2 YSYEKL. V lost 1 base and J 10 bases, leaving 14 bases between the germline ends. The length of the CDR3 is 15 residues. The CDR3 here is CASSQGNRVGSPLHF. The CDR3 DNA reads TGCGCCAGCAGCCAAGGGAACAGGGTGGGCTCACCCCTCCACTTT.

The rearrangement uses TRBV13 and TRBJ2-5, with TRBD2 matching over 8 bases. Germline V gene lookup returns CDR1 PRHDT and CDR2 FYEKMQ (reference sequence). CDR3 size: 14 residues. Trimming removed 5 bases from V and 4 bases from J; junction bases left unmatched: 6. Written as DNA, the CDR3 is TGTGCCAGCAGCCAGCGGGGGAGGGGAGAGACCCAGTACTTC. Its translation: CASSQRGRGETQYF.

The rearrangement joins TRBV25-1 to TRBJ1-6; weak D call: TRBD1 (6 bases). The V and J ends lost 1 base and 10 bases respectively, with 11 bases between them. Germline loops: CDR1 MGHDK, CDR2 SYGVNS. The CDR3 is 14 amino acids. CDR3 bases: TGTGCCAGCAGTGAATCAGGGGTAGGCTCACCCCTCCACTTT. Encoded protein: CASSESGVGSPLHF.

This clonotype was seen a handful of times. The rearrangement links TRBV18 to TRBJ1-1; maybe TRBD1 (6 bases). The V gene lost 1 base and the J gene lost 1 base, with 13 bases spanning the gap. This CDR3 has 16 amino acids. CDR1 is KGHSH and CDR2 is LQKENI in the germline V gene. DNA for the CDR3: TGTGCCAGCTCACCACTTCGCGGGGGCTGGAACACTGAAGCTTTCTTT. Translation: CASSPLRGGWNTEAFF.

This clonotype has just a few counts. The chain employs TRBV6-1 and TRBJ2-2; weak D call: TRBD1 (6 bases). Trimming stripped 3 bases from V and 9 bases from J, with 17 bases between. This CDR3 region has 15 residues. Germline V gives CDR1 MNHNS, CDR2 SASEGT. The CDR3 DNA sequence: TGTGCCAGCAGTGAGCTGGACAGCCTATGGTGGGAGCTGTTTTTT. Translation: CASSELDSLWWELFF.

CDR3 residues: CASSLGLAGSQETQYF. In nucleotides, the CDR3 is TGTGCCAGCAGCTTAGGGCTAGCGGGGTCCCAAGAGACCCAGTACTTC. V usage is TRBV7-3 and J usage is TRBJ2-5; the match to TRBD2 covers 9 bases. CDR1 is SGHTA and CDR2 is FQGTGA in the germline V gene. V was clipped by 2 bases and J by 1 base; unmatched bases: 5. The CDR3 is made up of 16 amino acids. The full variable domain, completed using reference TRBV7-3 and TRBJ2-5, is GAGVSQTPSNKVTEKGKYVELRCDPISGHTALYWYRQSLGQGPEFLIYFQGTGAADDSGLPNDRFFAVRPEGSVSTLKIQRTERGDSAVYLCASSLGLAGSQETQYFGPGTRLLVL.

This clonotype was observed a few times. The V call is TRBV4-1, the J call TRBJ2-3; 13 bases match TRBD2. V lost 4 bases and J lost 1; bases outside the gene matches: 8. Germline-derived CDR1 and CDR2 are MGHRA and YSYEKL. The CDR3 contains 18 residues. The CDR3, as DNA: TGCGCCAGCAGCCGACTAGCGGGGGGATTGACTGGCACAGATACGCAGTATTTT. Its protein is CASSRLAGGLTGTDTQYF.

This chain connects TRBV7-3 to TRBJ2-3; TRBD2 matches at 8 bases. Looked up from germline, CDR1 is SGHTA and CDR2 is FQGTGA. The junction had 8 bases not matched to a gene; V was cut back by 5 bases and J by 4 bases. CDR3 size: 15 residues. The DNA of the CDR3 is TGTGCCAGCAGCGCGGCGGGGGGCAGTGCAGATACGCAGTATTTT. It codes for CASSAAGGSADTQYF.

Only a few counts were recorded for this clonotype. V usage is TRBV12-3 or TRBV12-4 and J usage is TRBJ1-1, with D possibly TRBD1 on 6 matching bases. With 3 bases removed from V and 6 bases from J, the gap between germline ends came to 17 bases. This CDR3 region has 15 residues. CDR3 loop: CASSFLPQGLAEAFF. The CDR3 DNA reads TGTGCCAGCAGTTTTCTACCCCAGGGGCTGGCTGAAGCTTTCTTT.

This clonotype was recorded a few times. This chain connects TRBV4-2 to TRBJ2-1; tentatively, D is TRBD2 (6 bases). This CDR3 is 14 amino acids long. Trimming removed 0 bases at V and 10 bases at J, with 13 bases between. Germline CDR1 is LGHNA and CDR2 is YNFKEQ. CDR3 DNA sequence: TGTGCCAGCAGCCAAGAGGCCGCGGGATGGGAGCAGTTCTTC. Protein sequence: CASSQEAAGWEQFF.

CDR3 in amino acids: CASSFGGIYEQYF. CDR3 coding DNA: TGTGCCAGCTCATTTGGTGGTATCTACGAGCAGTACTTC. The chain recombines TRBV18 with TRBJ2-7; D is unclear. The CDR3 sequence is 13 residues long. Trimming removed 5 bases from V and 3 bases from J, with 11 bases in between. Germline V gene sequence: CDR1 KGHSH, CDR2 LQKENI.

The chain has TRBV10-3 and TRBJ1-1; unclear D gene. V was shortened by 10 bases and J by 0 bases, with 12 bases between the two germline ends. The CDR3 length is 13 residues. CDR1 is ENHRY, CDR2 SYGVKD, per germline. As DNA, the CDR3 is TGTGCCAGTTCACAGCCCATGAACACTGAAGCTTTCTTT. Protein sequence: CASSQPMNTEAFF.

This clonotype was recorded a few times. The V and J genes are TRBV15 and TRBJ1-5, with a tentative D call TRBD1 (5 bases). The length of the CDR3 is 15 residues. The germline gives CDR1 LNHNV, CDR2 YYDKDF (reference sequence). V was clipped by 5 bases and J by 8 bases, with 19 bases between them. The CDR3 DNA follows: TGTGCCACCAGCGGGTTCTCCGGGGGAGGGGAGCCCCAGCATTTT. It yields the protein CATSGFSGGGEPQHF.